Listed below are T cell receptor beta chains from one sample, sequenced in a study of T cell clones after liver transplantation. Here immunoSEQ multiplex PCR was the method, and the copy in TCRdb shows in-frame clones only, minus some. The sample shows tens of thousands of clones, around four fifths of them seen only once. Source: CD4+ T cells from blood, taken about 50 months after liver transplant. These receptor sequences come from a human patient who received a liver transplant. The T cells may partly be graft donor cells. Each CDR3 is given with its conserved first and last residue. Fields, in order: clone size, D gene, J gene, V gene, CDR3 protein, CDR3 DNA. The D gene is left open where the match is weak. Clone sizes are given selectively: once, few, many, or a class where the clone is expanded.

abundance: -; d_gene: TRBD1; j_gene: TRBJ1-6; v_gene: TRBV5-1; CDR3aa: CASRQDRGYNSPLHF; CDR3nt: TGCGCCAGCAGGCAAGACAGGGGTTATAATTCACCCCTCCACTTT
abundance: -; d_gene: TRBD1; j_gene: TRBJ2-2; v_gene: TRBV6-4; CDR3aa: CASSALQGGTGELFF; CDR3nt: TGTGCCAGCAGTGCCCTACAGGGGGGCACCGGGGAGCTGTTTTTT
abundance: -; d_gene: -; j_gene: TRBJ1-4; v_gene: TRBV7-9; CDR3aa: CASTWDTTNEKLFF; CDR3nt: TGTGCCAGCACGTGGGATACAACTAATGAAAAACTGTTTTTT
abundance: few; d_gene: TRBD1; j_gene: TRBJ2-7; v_gene: TRBV5-1; CDR3aa: CASSYGTGRTYEQYF; CDR3nt: TGCGCCAGCAGCTACGGGACAGGGAGGACCTACGAGCAGTACTTC
abundance: few; d_gene: -; j_gene: TRBJ2-4; v_gene: TRBV7-9; CDR3aa: CASSFQYGKNIQYF; CDR3nt: TGTGCCAGCAGCTTCCAATATGGCAAAAACATTCAGTACTTC
abundance: few; d_gene: TRBD1; j_gene: TRBJ2-7; v_gene: TRBV25-1; CDR3aa: CASSGTGFYEQYF; CDR3nt: TGTGCCAGCAGTGGGACAGGGTTCTACGAGCAGTACTTC
abundance: -; d_gene: TRBD2; j_gene: TRBJ2-5; v_gene: TRBV6-6; CDR3aa: CASSYRGGAGETQYF; CDR3nt: TGTGCCAGCAGTTACCGCGGGGGGGCCGGAGAGACCCAGTACTTC
abundance: medium-sized; d_gene: -; j_gene: TRBJ1-2; v_gene: TRBV4-1; CDR3aa: CASSDQGIKNKNYGYTF; CDR3nt: TGCGCCAGCAGCGATCAGGGTATCAAAAACAAGAACTATGGCTACACCTTC
abundance: -; d_gene: -; j_gene: TRBJ2-2; v_gene: TRBV5-1; CDR3aa: CASTRLANTGELFF; CDR3nt: TGCGCCAGCACCCGTCTAGCTAACACCGGGGAGCTGTTTTTT
abundance: -; d_gene: -; j_gene: TRBJ1-4; v_gene: TRBV7-2; CDR3aa: CASSLLARTGEKLFF; CDR3nt: TGTGCCAGCAGCCTACTCGCACGTACCGGGGAAAAACTGTTTTTT
abundance: -; d_gene: -; j_gene: TRBJ2-2; v_gene: TRBV5-1; CDR3aa: CASSDVTNTGELFF; CDR3nt: TGCGCCAGCAGCGACGTCACTAACACCGGGGAGCTGTTTTTT
abundance: -; d_gene: -; j_gene: TRBJ2-5; v_gene: TRBV9; CDR3aa: CASSVAVGRETQYF; CDR3nt: TGTGCCAGCAGCGTAGCGGTTGGGCGGGAGACCCAGTACTTC
abundance: -; d_gene: TRBD1; j_gene: TRBJ2-4; v_gene: TRBV19; CDR3aa: CASSSGQGIPKNIQYF; CDR3nt: TGTGCCAGTAGTTCGGGACAGGGAATTCCCAAAAACATTCAGTACTTC
abundance: -; d_gene: TRBD1; j_gene: TRBJ1-4; v_gene: TRBV19; CDR3aa: CASKRDRGFEKLFF; CDR3nt: TGTGCCAGTAAGAGGGACAGGGGTTTTGAAAAACTGTTTTTT
abundance: -; d_gene: -; j_gene: TRBJ2-5; v_gene: TRBV7-3; CDR3aa: CASSLNGRQETQYF; CDR3nt: TGTGCCAGCAGCTTAAATGGCAGACAAGAGACCCAGTACTTC
abundance: -; d_gene: -; j_gene: TRBJ2-7; v_gene: TRBV7-2; CDR3aa: CASSSLWRGRSLFEQYF; CDR3nt: TGTGCCAGCAGCTCTCTTTGGAGGGGGCGTAGTCTCTTCGAGCAGTACTTC
abundance: -; d_gene: -; j_gene: TRBJ2-7; v_gene: TRBV9; CDR3aa: CASSVERNAYEQYF; CDR3nt: TGTGCCAGCAGCGTAGAAAGGAACGCCTACGAGCAGTACTTC
abundance: -; d_gene: TRBD2; j_gene: TRBJ2-7; v_gene: TRBV4-2; CDR3aa: CASSLGLAGDYEQYF; CDR3nt: TGTGCCAGCAGCCTGGGACTAGCGGGAGACTACGAGCAGTACTTC
abundance: -; d_gene: -; j_gene: TRBJ2-7; v_gene: TRBV9; CDR3aa: CASSVDAGYEQYF; CDR3nt: TGTGCCAGCAGCGTTGATGCAGGCTACGAGCAGTACTTC
abundance: -; d_gene: -; j_gene: TRBJ2-7; v_gene: TRBV25-1; CDR3aa: CASRPSKRVGTYEQYF; CDR3nt: TGTGCCAGCAGACCCTCGAAGCGGGTGGGGACCTACGAGCAGTACTTC
abundance: -; d_gene: -; j_gene: TRBJ2-1; v_gene: TRBV29-1; CDR3aa: CSVYLGLIAVDEQFF; CDR3nt: TGCAGCGTCTACCTGGGACTCATAGCCGTCGATGAGCAGTTCTTC
abundance: -; d_gene: TRBD1; j_gene: TRBJ2-7; v_gene: TRBV5-8; CDR3aa: CASIHRDRGYEQYF; CDR3nt: TGTGCCAGCATCCACCGGGACAGGGGTTACGAGCAGTACTTC
abundance: -; d_gene: -; j_gene: TRBJ2-7; v_gene: TRBV5-6; CDR3aa: CASSFDTPEQYF; CDR3nt: TGTGCCAGCAGCTTCGACACACCCGAGCAGTACTTC
abundance: -; d_gene: -; j_gene: TRBJ1-4; v_gene: TRBV9; CDR3aa: CASSVANGRNNEKLFF; CDR3nt: TGTGCCAGCAGCGTAGCAAACGGGAGAAATAATGAAAAACTGTTTTTT
abundance: once; d_gene: -; j_gene: TRBJ1-2; v_gene: TRBV6-1; CDR3aa: CASYGVANYGYTF; CDR3nt: TGTGCCAGTTATGGAGTAGCTAACTATGGCTACACCTTC
abundance: -; d_gene: TRBD1; j_gene: TRBJ1-1; v_gene: TRBV4-3; CDR3aa: CASSPGTGRGEAFF; CDR3nt: TGCGCCAGCAGCCCAGGGACAGGAAGAGGTGAAGCTTTCTTT
abundance: -; d_gene: TRBD2; j_gene: TRBJ2-5; v_gene: TRBV7-9; CDR3aa: CASNPDGGGQETQYF; CDR3nt: TGTGCCAGCAACCCCGACGGGGGAGGGCAAGAGACCCAGTACTTC
abundance: -; d_gene: -; j_gene: TRBJ1-4; v_gene: TRBV5-1; CDR3aa: CASSLDPSREKLFF; CDR3nt: TGCGCCAGCAGCTTGGACCCTTCTAGGGAAAAACTGTTTTTT
abundance: -; d_gene: TRBD2; j_gene: TRBJ2-7; v_gene: TRBV6-6; CDR3aa: CASRGREAGDYEQYF; CDR3nt: TGTGCCAGCAGGGGGCGGGAAGCGGGGGATTACGAGCAGTACTTC
abundance: -; d_gene: TRBD1; j_gene: TRBJ1-4; v_gene: TRBV19; CDR3aa: CASSLDRGFEKLFF; CDR3nt: TGTGCCAGTAGTCTGGACAGGGGTTTTGAAAAACTGTTTTTT
abundance: -; d_gene: TRBD1; j_gene: TRBJ1-5; v_gene: TRBV27; CDR3aa: CASTCPGGTGSVEARGNQPQHF; CDR3nt: TGTGCCAGCACTTGTCCGGGGGGGACAGGGAGTGTTGAGGCTAGGGGCAATCAGCCCCAGCATTTT
abundance: -; d_gene: -; j_gene: TRBJ1-1; v_gene: TRBV11-2; CDR3aa: CASSPQANTEAFF; CDR3nt: TGTGCCAGCAGCCCCCAAGCGAACACTGAAGCTTTCTTT
abundance: -; d_gene: TRBD1; j_gene: TRBJ1-1; v_gene: TRBV5-1; CDR3aa: CASSLVISGGREAFF; CDR3nt: TGCGCCAGCAGCTTGGTCATATCAGGGGGGCGTGAAGCTTTCTTT
abundance: -; d_gene: TRBD1; j_gene: TRBJ1-5; v_gene: TRBV2; CDR3aa: CASSKEQGGQPQHF; CDR3nt: TGTGCCAGCAGCAAAGAACAGGGGGGTCAGCCCCAGCATTTT
abundance: -; d_gene: TRBD2; j_gene: TRBJ2-7; v_gene: TRBV4-2; CDR3aa: CASSQGRLAGITYEQYF; CDR3nt: TGTGCCAGCAGCCAAGGCCGACTAGCGGGGATAACCTACGAGCAGTACTTC
abundance: -; d_gene: -; j_gene: TRBJ2-2; v_gene: TRBV5-4; CDR3aa: CASSLPQRGAHTGELFF; CDR3nt: TGTGCCAGCAGCTTGCCCCAACGGGGGGCGCACACCGGGGAGCTGTTTTTT
abundance: -; d_gene: -; j_gene: TRBJ1-5; v_gene: TRBV10-3; CDR3aa: CAIRRAGDSNQPQHF; CDR3nt: TGTGCCATCAGAAGGGCCGGGGACAGCAATCAGCCCCAGCATTTT
abundance: -; d_gene: TRBD1; j_gene: TRBJ2-1; v_gene: TRBV11-1; CDR3aa: CASSSDRKYNEQFF; CDR3nt: TGTGCCAGCAGCTCGGACAGGAAATACAATGAGCAGTTCTTC
abundance: few; d_gene: TRBD1; j_gene: TRBJ1-2; v_gene: TRBV7-9; CDR3aa: CASSLAETGADYGYTF; CDR3nt: TGTGCCAGCAGCTTAGCAGAGACAGGGGCTGACTATGGCTACACCTTC
abundance: -; d_gene: -; j_gene: TRBJ1-5; v_gene: TRBV5-4; CDR3aa: CASSFDDQPQHF; CDR3nt: TGTGCCAGCAGCTTTGACGATCAGCCCCAGCATTTT
abundance: once; d_gene: -; j_gene: TRBJ1-6; v_gene: TRBV5-5; CDR3aa: CASSPGTLGLALHF; CDR3nt: TGTGCCAGCAGCCCCGGGACACTAGGACTGGCCCTCCACTTT
abundance: -; d_gene: -; j_gene: TRBJ2-2; v_gene: TRBV19; CDR3aa: CASTWEGELFF; CDR3nt: TGTGCCAGTACCTGGGAGGGGGAGCTGTTTTTT
abundance: -; d_gene: TRBD2; j_gene: TRBJ2-7; v_gene: TRBV7-2; CDR3aa: CASSLAQRGTGEQYF; CDR3nt: TGTGCCAGCAGCTTAGCCCAGCGGGGGACGGGCGAGCAGTACTTC
abundance: -; d_gene: -; j_gene: TRBJ1-5; v_gene: TRBV14; CDR3aa: CASSQVRGLQWGLPQHF; CDR3nt: TGTGCCAGCAGCCAAGTGAGAGGACTCCAGTGGGGGTTGCCCCAGCATTTT
abundance: -; d_gene: TRBD2; j_gene: TRBJ2-5; v_gene: TRBV5-1; CDR3aa: CASRPSGGREETQYF; CDR3nt: TGCGCCAGCAGACCAAGCGGGGGCAGAGAAGAGACCCAGTACTTC
abundance: once; d_gene: -; j_gene: TRBJ2-7; v_gene: TRBV5-4; CDR3aa: CASSFGLTSLYEQYF; CDR3nt: TGTGCCAGCAGCTTCGGTCTTACTAGCTTGTACGAGCAGTACTTC
abundance: -; d_gene: -; j_gene: TRBJ2-5; v_gene: TRBV2; CDR3aa: CASKRRQLQETQYF; CDR3nt: TGTGCCAGCAAGAGGAGACAGCTCCAAGAGACCCAGTACTTC
abundance: -; d_gene: -; j_gene: TRBJ2-2; v_gene: TRBV5-4; CDR3aa: CASTTYANTGELFF; CDR3nt: TGTGCCAGCACCACTTACGCGAACACCGGGGAGCTGTTTTTT
abundance: -; d_gene: -; j_gene: TRBJ1-6; v_gene: TRBV6-5; CDR3aa: CASQGDRTNSPLHF; CDR3nt: TGTGCCAGCCAAGGAGACAGAACGAATTCACCCCTCCACTTT
abundance: -; d_gene: -; j_gene: TRBJ2-5; v_gene: TRBV25-1; CDR3aa: CASSDEGRKTQYF; CDR3nt: TGTGCCAGCAGTGATGAGGGTAGAAAGACCCAGTACTTC
abundance: -; d_gene: -; j_gene: TRBJ1-1; v_gene: TRBV2; CDR3aa: CASRESTWSDTEAFF; CDR3nt: TGTGCCAGCAGAGAGTCGACCTGGAGCGACACTGAAGCTTTCTTT
abundance: -; d_gene: TRBD1; j_gene: TRBJ1-1; v_gene: TRBV28; CDR3aa: CASSLGGGQGKAFF; CDR3nt: TGTGCCAGCAGTTTAGGGGGGGGACAGGGGAAAGCTTTCTTT
abundance: -; d_gene: TRBD1; j_gene: TRBJ1-1; v_gene: TRBV19; CDR3aa: CASSIRAGGYRTEAFF; CDR3nt: TGTGCCAGTAGTATACGGGCAGGGGGCTATCGCACTGAAGCTTTCTTT
abundance: -; d_gene: -; j_gene: TRBJ1-6; v_gene: TRBV7-9; CDR3aa: CASRQDSGSYNSPLHF; CDR3nt: TGTGCCAGCAGGCAGGACAGCGGCTCCTATAATTCACCCCTCCACTTT
abundance: -; d_gene: -; j_gene: TRBJ1-1; v_gene: TRBV7-2; CDR3aa: CASSQDLWNTEAFF; CDR3nt: TGTGCCAGCAGCCAAGATCTTTGGAACACTGAAGCTTTCTTT
abundance: -; d_gene: TRBD2; j_gene: TRBJ2-3; v_gene: TRBV5-6; CDR3aa: CASSLLAGTSRADTQYF; CDR3nt: TGTGCCAGCAGCTTGTTGGCCGGGACTAGTCGTGCAGATACGCAGTATTTT